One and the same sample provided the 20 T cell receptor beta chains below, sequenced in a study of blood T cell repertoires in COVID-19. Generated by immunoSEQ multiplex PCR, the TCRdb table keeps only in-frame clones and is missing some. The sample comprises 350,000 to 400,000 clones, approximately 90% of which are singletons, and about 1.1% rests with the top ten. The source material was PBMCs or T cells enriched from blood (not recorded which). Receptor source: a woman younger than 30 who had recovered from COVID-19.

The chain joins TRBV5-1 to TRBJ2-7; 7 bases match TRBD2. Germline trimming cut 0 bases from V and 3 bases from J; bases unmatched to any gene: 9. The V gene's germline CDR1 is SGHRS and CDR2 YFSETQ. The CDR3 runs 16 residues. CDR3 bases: TGCGCCAGCAGCTTGGGGGAGGGCACAGTTATCTACGAGCAGTACTTC. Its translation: CASSLGEGTVIYEQYF.

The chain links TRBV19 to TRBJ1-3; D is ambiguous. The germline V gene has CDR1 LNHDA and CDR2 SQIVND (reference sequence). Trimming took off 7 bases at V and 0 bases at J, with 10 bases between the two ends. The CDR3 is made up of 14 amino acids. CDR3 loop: CASKRVTSGNTIYF. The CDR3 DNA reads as TGTGCCAGTAAACGGGTTACCTCTGGAAACACCATATATTTT.

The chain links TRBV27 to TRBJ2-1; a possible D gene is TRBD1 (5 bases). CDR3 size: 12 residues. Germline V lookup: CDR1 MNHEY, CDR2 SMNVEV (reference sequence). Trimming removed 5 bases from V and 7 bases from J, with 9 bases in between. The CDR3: CASSPGYNEQFF. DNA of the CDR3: TGTGCCAGCAGTCCAGGGTATAATGAGCAGTTCTTC.

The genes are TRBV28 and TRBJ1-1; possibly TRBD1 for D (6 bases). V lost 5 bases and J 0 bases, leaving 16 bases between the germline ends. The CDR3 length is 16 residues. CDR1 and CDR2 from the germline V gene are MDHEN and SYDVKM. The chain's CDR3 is CASSTHGDRLNTEAFF. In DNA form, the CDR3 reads TGTGCCAGCAGTACCCACGGCGACAGGTTGAACACTGAAGCTTTCTTT. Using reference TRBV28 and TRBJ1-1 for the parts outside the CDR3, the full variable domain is DVKVTQSSRYLVKRTGEKVFLECVQDMDHENMFWYRQDPGLGLRLIYFSYDVKMKEKGDIPEGYSVSREKKERFSLILESASTNQTSMYLCASSTHGDRLNTEAFFGQGTRLTVV.

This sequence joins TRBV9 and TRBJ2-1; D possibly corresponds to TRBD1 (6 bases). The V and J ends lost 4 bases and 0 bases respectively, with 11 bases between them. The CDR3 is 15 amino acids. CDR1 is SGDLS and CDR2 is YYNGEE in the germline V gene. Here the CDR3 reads CASSPDSPSYNEQFF. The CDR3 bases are TGTGCCAGCAGCCCGGACAGCCCCTCCTACAATGAGCAGTTCTTC.

The CDR3 DNA reads TGTGCCAGTGCCCGGGACAGGCATTACAATGAGCAGTTCTTC. Translated, it gives CASARDRHYNEQFF. This chain links TRBV19 with TRBJ2-1, with 8 bases matching TRBD1. The CDR3 runs to 14 residues. With 8 bases clipped from V and 4 bases from J, the junction kept 7 bases outside the gene matches. CDR1 is LNHDA and CDR2 is SQIVND in the germline V gene (reference sequence).

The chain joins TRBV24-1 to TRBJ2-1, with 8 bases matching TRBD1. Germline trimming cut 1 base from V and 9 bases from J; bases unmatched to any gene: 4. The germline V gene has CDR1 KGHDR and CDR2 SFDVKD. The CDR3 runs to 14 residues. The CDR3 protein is CATSDFRTGTEQFF. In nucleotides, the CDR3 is TGTGCCACCAGTGATTTCCGGACAGGGACTGAGCAGTTCTTC.

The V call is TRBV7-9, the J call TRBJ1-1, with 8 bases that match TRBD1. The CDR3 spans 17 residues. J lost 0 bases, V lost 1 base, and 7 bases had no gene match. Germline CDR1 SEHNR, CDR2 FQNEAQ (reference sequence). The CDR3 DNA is TGTGCCAGCAGCTTAGAAGTGACAGGGGCTCTGAACACTGAAGCTTTCTTT. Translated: CASSLEVTGALNTEAFF. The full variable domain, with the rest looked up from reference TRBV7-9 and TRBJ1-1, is DTGVSQNPRHKITKRGQNVTFRCDPISEHNRLYWYRQTLGQGPEFLTYFQNEAQLEKSRLLSDRFSAERPKGSFSTLEIQRTEQGDSAMYLCASSLEVTGALNTEAFFGQGTRLTVV.

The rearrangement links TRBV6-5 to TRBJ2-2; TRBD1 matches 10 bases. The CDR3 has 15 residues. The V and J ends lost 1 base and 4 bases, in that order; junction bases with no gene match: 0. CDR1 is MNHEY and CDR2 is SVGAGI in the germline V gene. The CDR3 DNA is TGTGCCAGCAGTTACTGGACAGGGGGCACCGGGGAGCTGTTTTTT. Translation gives CASSYWTGGTGELFF.

This chain's CDR3 is CASSQAAGGYEQYF. CDR3 nucleotides: TGCGCCAGCAGCCAAGCAGCAGGGGGCTACGAGCAGTACTTC. V is TRBV4-1 and J is TRBJ2-7; 7 bases align to TRBD1. The CDR3 sequence is 14 residues long. Germline CDR1 MGHRA, CDR2 YSYEKL. V dropped 1 base and J dropped 3; count of bases not matched to a gene: 3.

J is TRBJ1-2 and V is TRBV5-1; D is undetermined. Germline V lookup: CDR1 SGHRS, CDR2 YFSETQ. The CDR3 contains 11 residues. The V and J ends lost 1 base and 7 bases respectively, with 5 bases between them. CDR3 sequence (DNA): TGCGCCAGCAGCTTGAATCGTGGCTACACCTTC. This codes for CASSLNRGYTF.

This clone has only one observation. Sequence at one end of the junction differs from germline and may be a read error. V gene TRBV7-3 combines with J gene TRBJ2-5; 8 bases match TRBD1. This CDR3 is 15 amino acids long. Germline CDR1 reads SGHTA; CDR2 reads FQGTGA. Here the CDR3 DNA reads TGTGCCAGCAGCATAACAGGGGGTAAATTCGAGACCCAGTACTTC. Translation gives CASSITGGKFETQYF.

The CDR3 DNA sequence: TGTGCCAGCTCACCACTGGGCAGGAAAGAGACCCAGTACTTC. It codes for CASSPLGRKETQYF. The chain couples TRBV18 to TRBJ2-5, with D uncertain. Trimming took off 1 base at V and 3 bases at J, with 9 bases between the two ends. The CDR3 covers 14 residues. Germline V lookup: CDR1 KGHSH, CDR2 LQKENI.

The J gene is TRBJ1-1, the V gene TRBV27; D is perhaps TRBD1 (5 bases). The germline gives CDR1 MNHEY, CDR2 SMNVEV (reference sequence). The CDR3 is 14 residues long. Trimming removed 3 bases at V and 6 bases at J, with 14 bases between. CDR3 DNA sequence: TGTGCCAGCAGTTTGGGGGGAGTGGGGGCTGAAGCTTTCTTT. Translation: CASSLGGVGAEAFF.

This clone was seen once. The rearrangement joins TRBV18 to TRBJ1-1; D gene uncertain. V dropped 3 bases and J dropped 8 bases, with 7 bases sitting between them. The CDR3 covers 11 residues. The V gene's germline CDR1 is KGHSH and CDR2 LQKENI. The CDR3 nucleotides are TGTGCCAGCTCACCCCGAGCCGAAGCTTTCTTT. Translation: CASSPRAEAFF.

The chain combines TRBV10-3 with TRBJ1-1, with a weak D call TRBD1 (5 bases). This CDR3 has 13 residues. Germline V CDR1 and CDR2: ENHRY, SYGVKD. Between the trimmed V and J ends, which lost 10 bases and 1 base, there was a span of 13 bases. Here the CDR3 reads CATERQGNTEAFF. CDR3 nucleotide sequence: TGTGCCACCGAGCGCCAGGGGAACACTGAAGCTTTCTTT.

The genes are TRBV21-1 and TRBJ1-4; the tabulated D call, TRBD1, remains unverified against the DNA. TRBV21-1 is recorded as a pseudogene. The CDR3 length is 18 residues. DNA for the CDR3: TGTGCCAGCAGCAAACCGGGACAGGGACTTGCAACTAATGAAAAACTGTTTTTT. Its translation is CASSKPGQGLATNEKLFF.

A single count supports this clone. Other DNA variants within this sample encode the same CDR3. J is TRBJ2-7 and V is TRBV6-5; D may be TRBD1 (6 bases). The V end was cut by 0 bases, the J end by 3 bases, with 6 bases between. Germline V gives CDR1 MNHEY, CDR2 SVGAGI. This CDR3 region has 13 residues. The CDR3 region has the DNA TGTGCCAGCAGTTACTCCAGGGGCTACGAGCAGTACTTC. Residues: CASSYSRGYEQYF.

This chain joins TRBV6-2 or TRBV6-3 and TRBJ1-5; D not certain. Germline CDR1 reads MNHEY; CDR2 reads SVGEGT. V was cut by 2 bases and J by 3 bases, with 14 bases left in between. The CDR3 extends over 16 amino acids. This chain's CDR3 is CASSYISNSFNQPQHF. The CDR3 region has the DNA TGTGCCAGCAGTTACATCTCCAACAGTTTCAATCAGCCCCAGCATTTT.

CDR3 coding DNA: TGTGCCAGCTCACCGGGCCGGGGAGGCTACGAGCAGTACTTC. Amino acid sequence: CASSPGRGGYEQYF. V is TRBV18 and J is TRBJ2-7; maybe TRBD2 (6 bases). V lost 3 bases, J lost 3 bases, and 12 bases lay in between. The CDR3 spans 14 residues. Germline V gene sequence: CDR1 KGHSH, CDR2 LQKENI.